These 27 T cell receptor beta chains share one sample of origin, sequenced in a study of esophageal squamous cell carcinoma under preoperative chemotherapy. TCRdb re-analysed the PCR reads in MiXCR, keeping a single row per CDR3 protein. The profile shows tens of thousands of distinct CDR3 sequences, 40% to 60% of them singletons. Time point given: before preoperative PTX-NDP chemotherapy. The specimen was taken from a patient given preoperative chemotherapy. The receptors were gathered from a human donor with esophageal squamous cell carcinoma. The donor label of this sample is uncertain.

The V and J genes are TRBV7-8 and TRBJ2-1; 11 positions match TRBD2. V was clipped by 0 bases and J by 9 bases; unmatched bases: 10. Per germline, CDR1 SGHVS and CDR2 FQNEAQ. CDR3 length: 17 residues. The CDR3 here is CASSLAGTSGYSGEQFF. DNA of the CDR3: TGTGCCAGCAGCTTAGCCGGGACTAGCGGTTATAGTGGTGAGCAGTTCTTC.

The V call is TRBV7-2, the J call TRBJ2-3; 7 bases are a match to TRBD2. TRBJ2-5 matches the DNA end more closely, so the J call is doubtful. Germline-derived CDR1 and CDR2 are SGHTA and FQGNSA. The CDR3 has 17 residues. The DNA for the CDR3 is TGTGCCAGCAGCTTAATGACGGGGGGTTTAACACAAGAGACCCAGTACTTC. Residues: CASSLMTGGLTQETQYF.

Note on this clonotype: This may be a read error, as it is one base from a much larger clone. The chain recombines TRBV6-1 with TRBJ2-1, with 7 bases matching TRBD1. The better agreement between TRBJ2-7 and the DNA end casts doubt on the J call. CDR1 and CDR2 (germline): MNHNS, SASEGT. The CDR3 runs to 17 residues. CDR3 sequence (DNA): TGTGTCAGCAGTGACCCCGGGACAGTGAGCTCCTACAATGAGCAGTACTTC. It yields the protein CVSSDPGTVSSYNEQYF.

This chain links TRBV4-2 with TRBJ2-7, with D perhaps assigned TRBD1 or TRBD2 (5 bases each). The CDR3 has 15 residues. The ends were cut back, 0 bases at V and 2 bases at J, with 11 bases in the middle. CDR1 and CDR2 from the germline V gene are LGHNA and YNFKEQ. The CDR3 protein is CASSQDEGSAYEQYF. The CDR3 coding sequence is TGTGCCAGCAGCCAAGATGAGGGGTCGGCCTACGAGCAGTACTTC.

The CDR3 loop reads CSACGRDSADTQYF. CDR3 nucleotides: TGCAGTGCGTGTGGGCGGGATTCTGCAGATACGCAGTATTTT. The gene calls are TRBV20-1 and TRBJ2-3; perhaps TRBD2 as D (6 bases). Germline CDR1 DFQATT, CDR2 SNEGSKA (reference sequence). Deletions cut 6 bases from V and 4 bases from J, with 17 bases between. CDR3 length: 14 amino acids.

This chain joins TRBV6-1 and TRBJ2-5, with 7 bases matching TRBD2. This CDR3 has 16 amino acids. The germline gives CDR1 MNHNS, CDR2 SASEGT. J lost 4 bases, V lost 4 bases, and 12 bases had no gene match. The CDR3 sequence: CASSVRPAGVAETQYF. For the CDR3, the DNA is TGTGCCAGCAGTGTTCGCCCGGCGGGGGTTGCAGAGACCCAGTACTTC.

This chain connects TRBV5-1 to TRBJ2-3, with D maybe TRBD1 (5 bases). CDR1 and CDR2 (germline): SGHRS, YFSETQ. Trimming stripped 2 bases from V and 1 base from J, with 14 bases between. This CDR3 spans 16 amino acids. In DNA, the CDR3 is TGCGCCAGCAGCTTAAGACAGACCATAGGCACAGATACGCAGTATTTT. It specifies CASSLRQTIGTDTQYF.

The V and J genes are TRBV7-2 and TRBJ1-2; D is ambiguous. The CDR3 totals 13 residues. Germline V gives CDR1 SGHTA, CDR2 FQGNSA. V lost 6 bases, J lost 4 bases, and 12 bases lay in between. DNA of the CDR3: TGTGCCAGCAGTACCGATCGGAGCTATGGCTACACCTTC. Encoded protein: CASSTDRSYGYTF.

At least ten counts were recorded for this clonotype. The chain's CDR3 is CASRRRRLAGLNTGELFF. Written as DNA, the CDR3 is TGTGCCAGCAGGCGAAGAAGACTAGCGGGACTGAACACCGGGGAGCTGTTTTTT. This sequence joins TRBV6-1 and TRBJ2-2; TRBD2 matches 11 bases. J lost 1 base, V lost 6 bases, and 10 bases had no gene match. The germline V gene encodes CDR1 MNHNS and CDR2 SASEGT. This CDR3 has 18 amino acids.

Concerning this clonotype: An end of the junction differs from the germline gene, which may be a read error. This chain uses TRBV7-6 with TRBJ2-7; 9 bases align to TRBD2. The CDR3 runs 14 residues. Germline V lookup: CDR1 SGHVS, CDR2 FNYEAQ. DNA of the CDR3: TGTGCCAGCAGCCCGTATAGCGGGAGTCCTGGCGGGTGGTTC. Amino acids: CASSPYSGSPGGWF.

As concerns this clonotype: Germline is not matched at one junction end, which may reflect a read error. V usage is TRBV7-6 and J usage is TRBJ2-3; 11 bases are a match to TRBD2. The germline CDR1 and CDR2 sequences are SGHVS and FNYEAQ. The CDR3 has 18 residues. The CDR3 reads CASSPNPILAGANNEQFF. The CDR3 DNA reads as TGTGCCAGCAGCCCGAACCCCATACTAGCGGGAGCTAATAATGAGCAGTTCTTT.

Comment on this clonotype: The junction departs from the called germline gene at one end, perhaps through a read error. V and J are TRBV7-2 and TRBJ2-3; 10 bases align to TRBD1. This CDR3 contains 12 residues. CDR1 and CDR2 from the germline V gene are SGHTA and FQGNSA. The CDR3, as DNA: TGTGCCAGGGCCCACGGGACAGGGGAGCAGTACTTT. Protein: CARAHGTGEQYF.

The J gene is TRBJ2-4, the V gene TRBV7-3, with D possibly being TRBD1 or TRBD2 (5 bases each). Germline CDR1 and CDR2: SGHTA and FQGTGA. The V and J ends lost 3 bases and 13 bases respectively, with 28 bases between them. CDR3 size: 17 residues. Here the CDR3 DNA reads TGTGCCAGCAGCTTGGGACCGGCGGGCCGTGTCCAAAACACCCAGTACTTC. Its protein product is CASSLGPAGRVQNTQYF.

The rearrangement uses TRBV20-1 and TRBJ1-4; D gene uncertain. Germline CDR1 and CDR2: DFQATT and SNEGSKA (reference sequence). The germline V and J ends were trimmed by 2 bases and 7 bases, with 11 bases remaining between them. This CDR3 is built from 13 residues. Here the CDR3 DNA reads TGCAGTGCTAGAAGGGTATCGGTTGAAAAACTGTTTTTT. It yields the protein CSARRVSVEKLFF.

V is TRBV5-6 and J is TRBJ2-3; the D gene is possibly TRBD2 (7 bases). The CDR3 totals 17 residues. Germline CDR1 and CDR2: SGHDT and YYEEEE. Trimming left V 0 bases short and J 0 bases short, with 14 bases between. The CDR3 protein is CASSLGGGGISTDTQYF. The CDR3 DNA sequence: TGTGCCAGCAGCTTGGGGGGGGGCGGAATAAGCACAGATACGCAGTATTTT.

V gene TRBV7-2 combines with J gene TRBJ2-1; TRBD1 aligns across 12 bases. Germline V lookup: CDR1 SGHTA, CDR2 FQGNSA. Trimming at V came to 5 bases and at J to 13 bases, leaving 15 bases not matched to a gene. This CDR3 is built from 16 residues. The CDR3 region has the DNA TGTGCCAGCAGCAGTCCGGGACAGGGGGCCAAAAACATTCAGTTCTTC. Its protein is CASSSPGQGAKNIQFF.

J is TRBJ2-3 and V is TRBV5-6; TRBD2 agrees at 8 bases. The CDR3 consists of 15 residues. Losses at the gene ends were 3 bases for V and 5 bases for J; bases not matched to a gene: 8. Germline V gives CDR1 SGHDT, CDR2 YYEEEE. The CDR3 DNA is TGTGCCAGCAGCTCGAGCGGGAGTAGGGGAGATACGCAGTATTTT. Protein sequence: CASSSSGSRGDTQYF.

A word on this clonotype: The junction departs from the called germline gene at one end, perhaps through a read error. The V and J genes are TRBV11-3 and TRBJ1-1; the match to TRBD1 covers 8 bases. The CDR3 contains 14 residues. The V gene's germline CDR1 is SGHNT and CDR2 YENEEA. The CDR3 DNA reads as TGTGCCAGCAGTTCTCAGGGGGCGAACACTGAATCTTTCTTC. Residues: CASSSQGANTESFF.

This clonotype was observed a handful of times. The J gene is TRBJ2-4, the V gene TRBV5-6, with D possibly being TRBD1 (6 bases). The CDR3 runs 13 residues. V lost 1 base and J 7 bases, leaving 9 bases between the germline ends. Germline lookup yields CDR1 SGHDT and CDR2 YYEEEE. DNA for the CDR3: TGTGCCAGCAGCTTGCCAGGGGAGAACATTCAGTACTTC. Protein: CASSLPGENIQYF.

This clonotype was observed a few times. The V and J genes are TRBV7-2 and TRBJ2-1; 11 nucleotides line up with TRBD1. The CDR3 spans 14 residues. The germline CDR1 and CDR2 sequences are SGHTA and FQGNSA. V shed 5 bases and J 13 bases; nucleotides not matched to a gene: 10. DNA of the CDR3: TGTGCCAGCAGCCGGACCGGGACAGGGGGAGGACAGTTCTTC. Its translation is CASSRTGTGGGQFF.

V is TRBV7-3 and J is TRBJ2-5; D is perhaps TRBD1 or TRBD2 (7 bases each). Per germline, CDR1 SGHTA and CDR2 FQGTGA. Trimming took 1 base from V and 8 from J, leaving 26 bases between them. The CDR3 is made up of 18 amino acids. CDR3 coding DNA: TGTGCCAGCAGCTTAAAGGGGGCGGGGGTCACTGGCCCAGATACCCAGTACTTC. Amino acids: CASSLKGAGVTGPDTQYF.

The chain combines TRBV11-2 with TRBJ2-1; no clear D gene. CDR3 size: 14 residues. Looked up from germline, CDR1 is SGHAT and CDR2 is FQNNGV. V shed 2 bases and J shed 10 bases, with 15 bases lying between them. CDR3: CASSLRESSYEQFF. The CDR3 DNA sequence: TGTGCCAGCAGCTTAAGAGAGAGCTCCTACGAGCAGTTCTTC.

V usage is TRBV27 and J usage is TRBJ2-1; 11 nucleotides agree with TRBD2. After removal of 3 bases from V and 3 bases from J, the junction contained 7 bases not matched to a gene. CDR1 and CDR2 from the germline V gene are MNHEY and SMNVEV (reference sequence). CDR3 length: 17 amino acids. As DNA, the CDR3 is TGTGCCAGCAGTTTGGGGGGCCTAGCGGGGGGCTACAATGAGCAGTTCTTC. As protein: CASSLGGLAGGYNEQFF.

Remarks on this clonotype: The germline gene is not matched at one end of the junction; a read error may be the cause. The J gene is TRBJ2-2, the V gene TRBV7-4; possible D gene TRBD1, 5 bases. CDR1 and CDR2 (germline): SGHVT, SQSDAQ. CDR3 length: 15 amino acids. The CDR3 is CASSRKTANTDELYF. The DNA for the CDR3 is TGTGCCAGCAGCCGGAAGACAGCGAACACCGATGAGCTGTATTTT.

The V gene is TRBV7-2, the J gene TRBJ2-5; TRBD2 is a possible D gene (5 bases). The DNA matches TRBJ2-7 better at its end, which makes the J call doubtful. The CDR3 runs 13 residues. Germline V gives CDR1 SGHTA, CDR2 FQGNSA. CDR3 DNA sequence: TGTGCCAGCAGCTTCCGGGGAGATCACGAGCAGTACTTC. It codes for CASSFRGDHEQYF.

This clonotype was observed many times. The CDR3 does not close with the conserved phenylalanine or tryptophan, likely indicating a read error. No DNA is shown, since the ends of the CDR3 on it are uncertain; the CDR3 is the one TCRdb lists. This sequence joins TRBV7-6 and TRBJ2-4; TRBD1 is the table's D call, not checked against the DNA. Both ends counted, the CDR3 spans 8 residues. Germline V gives CDR1 SGHVS, CDR2 FNYEAQ. The CDR3 sequence: CASSLITG.

This clonotype was counted between two and nine times. It may be a read error: a sequence one base away is much more abundant. The chain uses TRBV4-1 and TRBJ2-5; D is undetermined. Germline-derived CDR1 and CDR2 are MGHRA and YSYEKL. This CDR3 has 17 amino acids. The ends were cut back, 0 bases at V and 11 bases at J, with 25 bases in the middle. CDR3 bases: TGCGCCAGCAGCCAAGATAAGTTCCAGCCTACTTACAATGAGCAGTACTTC. Protein: CASSQDKFQPTYNEQYF.